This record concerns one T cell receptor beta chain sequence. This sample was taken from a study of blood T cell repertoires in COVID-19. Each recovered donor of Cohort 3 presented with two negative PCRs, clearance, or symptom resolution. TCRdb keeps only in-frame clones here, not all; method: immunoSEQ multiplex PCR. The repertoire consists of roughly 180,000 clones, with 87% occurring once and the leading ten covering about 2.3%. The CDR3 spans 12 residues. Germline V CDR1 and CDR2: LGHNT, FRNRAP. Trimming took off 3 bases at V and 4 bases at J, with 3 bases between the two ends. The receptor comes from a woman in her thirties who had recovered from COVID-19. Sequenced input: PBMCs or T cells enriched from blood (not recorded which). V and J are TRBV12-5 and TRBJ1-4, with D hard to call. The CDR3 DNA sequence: TGTGCTAGTGGTTTTCGTAATGAAAAACTGTTTTTT. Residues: CASGFRNEKLFF.